A selection of T cell receptor beta chains follows, all from one sample in a study of spatial heterogeneity in lung cancer. TCRdb passed the 5' RACE reads through MiXCR, listing each CDR3 protein once. The profile shows 9,000 to 13,000 distinct CDR3 sequences, 12% of them singletons. The sequencing used lung tumor tissue, collected at surgery. Receptors originate from a male donor with early-stage non-small cell lung cancer. Both conserved end residues are part of each CDR3.

TRBV10-2	TRBJ1-6	CASSLLGDLYNSPLHF
TRBV14	TRBJ1-2	CASRLTGGYGYTF
TRBV2	TRBJ1-5	CASSVTWYNQPQHF
TRBV5-5	TRBJ1-5	CASSLSVRSNQPQHF
TRBV4-3	TRBJ2-1	CASSQGIGREQFF
TRBV7-8	TRBJ2-1	CASSLGQLNEQFF
TRBV20-1	TRBJ2-1	CSASTSGGSVQFF
TRBV5-1	TRBJ2-7	CASSLIPSRDSSYEQYF
TRBV20-1	TRBJ2-7	CSARDWRGVRNEQYF
TRBV29-1	TRBJ2-1	CSVPSTGLAEQFF
TRBV3-1	TRBJ1-1	CASSQNRVSFF
TRBV7-9	TRBJ1-2	CASSLQNFNYGYTF
TRBV2	TRBJ1-6	CASSEAGQWDSPLHF
TRBV6-2/TRBV6-3	TRBJ2-1	CASSYRGPFANEQFF
TRBV21-1	TRBJ2-1	CASSKIKRGSSYNEQFF
TRBV4-1	TRBJ2-2	CASSQVDVPREELFF
TRBV20-1	TRBJ2-1	CSARDDGTHNHNEQFF
TRBV4-2	TRBJ1-2	CASSQDTGAYGYTF
TRBV19	TRBJ2-3	CASSSLEGREGDTQYF
TRBV4-1	TRBJ2-7	CASSQRQGDSHEQYF
TRBV7-2	TRBJ1-5	CASSLVGQGATSNQPQHF
TRBV28	TRBJ1-6	CASSLSEDSPLHF
TRBV7-9	TRBJ2-7	CASSLEWDHEQYF
TRBV6-1	TRBJ1-1	CASQGNTEAFF
TRBV7-2	TRBJ1-2	CASSGRLSYLLYGYTF
TRBV29-1	TRBJ2-7	CSVGGTGTSYEQYF
TRBV20-1	TRBJ1-5	CSARGWAVDQPQHF
TRBV4-3	TRBJ2-2	CASSQEGGHHTGELFF
TRBV28	TRBJ1-1	CASRAGGKNTEAFF
TRBV4-3	TRBJ1-2	CASSQAGGGYGYTF
TRBV29-1	TRBJ1-2	CSVSDRVSNYGYTF
TRBV20-1	TRBJ2-7	CSARDFSSYEQYF
TRBV10-2	TRBJ2-7	CASSQSRYEQYF
TRBV20-1	TRBJ2-7	CSARDPSFQYEQYF
TRBV19	TRBJ1-5	CASSVLPGQKNQPQHF
TRBV10-1	TRBJ2-7	CASSSGRYYEQYF
TRBV4-3	TRBJ2-4	CASSQRQGGNIQYF
TRBV28	TRBJ1-2	CASSSSTNNTF
TRBV6-1	TRBJ2-7	CASSSGTAVYEQYF
TRBV2	TRBJ2-7	CASSQVGGTTSYEQYF
TRBV28	TRBJ2-7	CASSLQIRADSYEQYF
TRBV6-1	TRBJ2-7	CASKIRAGQNEQYF
TRBV5-1	TRBJ2-4	CASSLSPQGADIQYF
TRBV10-3	TRBJ1-6	CAISEGSNSPLHF
TRBV5-1	TRBJ1-1	CASSPLGVSLEAFF
TRBV6-2/TRBV6-3	TRBJ2-7	CASSSGAGYEQYF
TRBV6-2/TRBV6-3	TRBJ2-5	CASSFFGTDQETQYF
TRBV2	TRBJ2-1	CASSEAIGSVNEQFF
TRBV20-1	TRBJ1-4	CSAKTGGGEKLFF
TRBV7-2	TRBJ2-7	CASSFLQGPYEQYF
TRBV5-6	TRBJ2-3	CASSFPSTDTQYF
TRBV28	TRBJ2-1	CASSSYGTGGEYNEQFF
TRBV14	TRBJ1-6	CASSQGYPPLHF